This TCR beta chain was sequenced during a study of shared clonotypes between healthy human individuals. Study details: The donor pool was made up of a couple of women and three men aged 18 to 49. Study-wide points: Among donors, clonotype sharing was expected to be affected by sequencing depth. Specimens sampled were limited to blood, with tissue repertoires likely differing.

Notes on this clone: Its antigen is still unknown.

The sorted-subset replicate PCRs were given around 200 ng DNA, which is tens of thousands of T cell genomes. The repertoire was sequenced with immunoSEQ multiplex PCR; TCRdb's copy has only in-frame clones and lacks some. The table shows roughly 2.1 million clones, with roughly 91% occurring only once. This CDR3 is built from 15 residues. Germline V gives CDR1 MNHEY, CDR2 SVGAGI. Between the trimmed V and J ends, which lost 2 bases and 4 bases, there was a span of 11 bases. Naive-designated CD8 cells lacked CD45RO, were positively enriched for CCR7, and omitted terminally differentiated effector memory CD45RA+ cells.

This sequence originates from a man between 18 and 35 years old in good health. Some clones in this sample may be carry-over from other donors' samples. Sequencing input: naive CD8+ T cells from PBMCs. V is TRBV6-5 and J is TRBJ2-2; D perhaps matches TRBD2 (5 bases). The CDR3 bases are TGTGCCAGCAGTTACGTGTTTCGGGGCACCGGGGAGCTGTTTTTT. It specifies CASSYVFRGTGELFF.